The next 8 T cell receptor beta chains were all read from a single sample in a study of blood T cell repertoires in COVID-19. Method: immunoSEQ multiplex PCR; TCRdb's copy keeps in-frame clones and lacks some. The sample carries just over 95,000 clones, around 80% recorded once. Input material: peripheral blood. These receptor sequences come from a man in his fifties or sixties with acute or convalescent COVID-19.

The chain uses TRBV11-2 and TRBJ2-1; no definite D call. V lost 6 bases and J 9 bases, leaving 12 bases between the germline ends. This CDR3 is built from 12 residues. Germline V gene sequence: CDR1 SGHAT, CDR2 FQNNGV. Here the CDR3 DNA reads TGTGCCAGCAGTTATATAGCTAGTGAGCAGTTCTTC. This gives the protein CASSYIASEQFF.

This clone was counted only a few times. The V call is TRBV28, the J call TRBJ2-7; perhaps TRBD2 as D (6 bases). CDR1 and CDR2 from the germline V gene are MDHEN and SYDVKM. Trimming pared 3 bases from V and 3 bases from J, leaving 15 bases between. The length of the CDR3 is 15 residues. The CDR3 loop is CASSLKRAGRYEQYV. The CDR3 DNA is TGTGCCAGCAGTTTGAAAAGGGCGGGGCGCTACGAGCAGTACGTC.

V gene TRBV6-1 combines with J gene TRBJ2-5; TRBD1 agrees at 9 bases. This CDR3 spans 17 amino acids. The germline CDR1 and CDR2 sequences are MNHNS and SASEGT. V was clipped by 2 bases and J by 7 bases; unmatched bases: 14. The CDR3 loop is CASSESPRTGVLGTQYF. CDR3 coding DNA: TGTGCCAGCAGTGAATCCCCCCGGACAGGGGTCTTAGGGACCCAGTACTTC.

The chain couples TRBV19 to TRBJ2-7, with a possible D match to TRBD1 (7 bases). The CDR3 has 15 residues. CDR1 is LNHDA and CDR2 is SQIVND in the germline V gene (reference sequence). The ends were cut back, 4 bases at V and 2 bases at J, with 15 bases in the middle. The CDR3 DNA is TGTGCCAGTAGTACGGGGGACAGAATAACCTACGAGCAGTACTTC. It translates to CASSTGDRITYEQYF.

The CDR3 sequence: CAWKPGGTEAFF. The CDR3 bases are TGTGCCTGGAAACCGGGAGGCACTGAAGCTTTCTTT. The chain couples TRBV30 to TRBJ1-1; no firm D call. V lost 4 bases and J lost 4, with 10 bases in between. Germline values: CDR1 GTSNPN, CDR2 SVGIG (reference sequence). There are 12 residues in the CDR3.

This rearrangement joins TRBV18 to TRBJ1-1; no reliable D call. The CDR3 runs to 16 residues. The V end was cut by 2 bases, the J end by 0 bases, with 13 bases between. Germline CDR1 is KGHSH and CDR2 is LQKENI. This CDR3 reads CASSPGLSSMNTEAFF. The CDR3 region has the DNA TGTGCCAGCTCACCAGGGCTCTCCAGTATGAACACTGAAGCTTTCTTT.

The chain links TRBV19 to TRBJ2-5; possibly TRBD1 for D (6 bases). The V end lost 4 bases, the J end lost 0 bases, and 9 bases lay between the germline ends. This CDR3 has 14 amino acids. Germline V gene lookup returns CDR1 LNHDA and CDR2 SQIVND (reference sequence). The CDR3 region has the DNA TGTGCCAGTAGTAAAGGACAGTACCAAGAGACCCAGTACTTC. This translates into CASSKGQYQETQYF.

The genes are TRBV20-1 and TRBJ2-4, with D unclear. Trimming shortened V by 6 bases and J by 11 bases, and 14 bases separated the two germline ends. This CDR3 has 11 residues. CDR1 DFQATT and CDR2 SNEGSKA come from the germline V gene (reference sequence). CDR3 DNA: TGCAGTGCCCCCCACCCTGAGGTTCAGTACTTC. It translates to CSAPHPEVQYF.